The clone carrying this TCR beta chain was counted at least ten times. Antigen unknown. As for time point: newly diagnosed GD, antithyroid drugs for less than 3 months. PBMCs were the source of the RNA used for TCR sequencing. With iRepertoire HTBI primers and Arm-PCR of CDR3 regions, TCR beta libraries were built. Authors' methods: Spanning all samples, the identified segments comprised 60 to 70 TRBV and approximately 14 TRBJ. TCRdb independently ran MiXCR on the multiplex PCR reads; one entry per CDR3 protein. Here the V and J calls rest on TCRdb's processing, not on the authors' analysis. This table holds under 400,000 distinct CDR3 sequences, 15% to 20% found once. There are 15 residues in the CDR3. Germline V gene sequence: CDR1 LGHNA, CDR2 YSLEER. Deletions cut 0 bases from V and 11 bases from J, with 14 bases between. This sample is part of a study of regulatory T cells in long-lasting Graves disease. Study-wide points: It was in persistent disease that TRBV28, TRBJ1-2 and TRBJ2-5 were favored.

The same data also went into a second study, on T cells in Graves' hyperthyroidism and ophthalmopathy. That paper states: Any patient presenting with uncontrolled infection, other autoimmune disease, pregnancy or lactation was left out.

The chain couples TRBV4-3 to TRBJ1-6; a weak D match, TRBD1 (5 bases). The source was peripheral blood mononuclear cells (PBMCs), collected at new diagnosis, from a patient treated with antithyroid drugs. The clonotype originates from a man aged 35-49 years with Graves disease. For the CDR3, the DNA is TGCGCCAGCAGCCAAGAATTGGGGCGGGGCACACCCCTCCACTTT. Translating gives CASSQELGRGTPLHF.